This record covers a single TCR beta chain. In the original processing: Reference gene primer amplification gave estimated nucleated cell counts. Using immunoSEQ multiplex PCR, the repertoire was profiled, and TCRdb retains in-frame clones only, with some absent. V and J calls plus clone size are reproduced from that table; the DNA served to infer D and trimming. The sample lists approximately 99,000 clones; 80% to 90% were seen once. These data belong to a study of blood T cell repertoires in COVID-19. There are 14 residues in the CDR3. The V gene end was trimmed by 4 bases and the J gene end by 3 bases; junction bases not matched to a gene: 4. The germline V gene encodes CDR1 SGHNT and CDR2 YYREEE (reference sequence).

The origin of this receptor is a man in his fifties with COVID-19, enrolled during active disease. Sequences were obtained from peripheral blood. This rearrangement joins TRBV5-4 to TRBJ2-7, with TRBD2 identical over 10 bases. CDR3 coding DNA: TGTGCCAGCAGCCCGAGCGGGGGGGGCTACGAGCAGTACTTC. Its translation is CASSPSGGGYEQYF.